Reported below is one T cell receptor beta chain. Its cognate antigen has yet to be identified. Base-call qualities are not available, and no considerably larger clone is one nucleotide away. Relative to germline, V is 1 base shorter and J is 3 bases shorter, with 10 bases between their ends. The cysteine opens and the phenylalanine closes a CDR3 of 14 amino acids. Left in the record is the CDR3 DNA by itself, 42 bases read in frame from the first base. CDR1 and CDR2 (SGHRS, YFSETQ) derive from the germline V gene. What the time point label conveys for this sample: week 35, safety follow-up. Each vaccine dose was 300 ug of a 20-mer mutant IDH1 peptide in Montanide, given subcutaneously with topical imiquimod. Eight vaccinations were administered to patients in weeks 1, 3, 5, 7, 11, 15, 19 and 23, corresponding to visits V03 through V10. Donors had newly diagnosed WHO grade 3 or 4 IDH1-mutant astrocytomas with loss of nuclear ATRX. The samples were drawn from NOA16, a multicentre, single-arm, open-label phase I trial in Germany that tested a mutant IDH1 peptide vaccine in humans for the first time. Genomic DNA for TCRB sequencing was extracted from EDTA blood using the DNeasy Blood and Tissue Kit.

These data belong to a study of a mutant IDH1 vaccine in newly diagnosed glioma (dated by TCRdb to the early 2020s). In the study overall: In the chemotherapy-containing groups, vaccination started alongside temozolomide cycles, whereas in patients who had radiotherapy alone it started 4-6 weeks after radiotherapy. Of the approximately 33 patients who were treated, about 62% were male and roughly 40% were female, and the mean age was about 40 years. Prior to enrollment, patients had been given standard therapy consisting of radiotherapy alone, temozolomide alone, or radiochemotherapy with temozolomide, with the combination given to most patients. Visit V12 was the week-35 safety follow-up and visit V13 was the week-47 end of study. Peripheral blood was collected at six visits: V03 (baseline), V05, V07, V10, V12 and V13. For exploratory analyses, longitudinal TCRB deep sequencing was carried out in more than 20 treated patients wherever samples were available.

Library method: the immunoSEQ multiplex PCR assay. Rearranged TCR beta chain sequences were amplified with the hsTCRB Kit following the manufacturer's protocol. Sequencing of TCRB libraries was carried out on an Illumina MiSeq. The original pipeline was this. Demultiplexing, trimming and gene mapping were performed with the kit vendor's proprietary platform. Here the immuneACCESS table is served through TCRdb, limited to in-frame sequences with V and J called. Missing clones are a known gap in these copies; in checked studies unresolved V genes cover under half, and the rest lacks a known reason. V and J calls and clone size are given by that table; D and trimming were obtained from the DNA. In all, the sample holds tens of thousands of clones, and roughly four fifths of those were seen once. The ten most abundant clones make up under 6% of the sample. The investigation overall reported the following: The authors noted that analyses of patient blood samples could not be reproduced because of sample limitations. Pseudoprogression appeared unrelated to alterations in the top peripheral T cell clonotypes detected by TCRB sequencing. Immune responses induced by the vaccine were seen in approximately 92% of patients across multiple MHC alleles. Availability determined which PBMC samples were chosen for TCRB deep sequencing.

This material consisted of PBMCs, taken from a glioma patient whose treatment included an IDH1 peptide vaccine. This TCR came from a woman in her forties or fifties with glioma. Here the chain combines TRBV5-1 and TRBJ1-1, and TRBD1 may be the D gene, going by 5 matching bases. The sequenced DNA: TGCGCCAGCAGCTTGCAGGGCAGGGACACTGAAGCTTTCTTT. Translated, this is CASSLQGRDTEAFF.